A selection of T cell receptor beta chains follows, all from one sample in a study of human T cells and chemical hapten exposure. TCRdb independently ran MiXCR on the RACE reads; one entry per CDR3 protein. The repertoire consists of roughly 130,000 distinct CDR3 sequences, with more than 7.5% occurring once and the leading ten covering under 2%. Sequenced material: whole blood. All receptors derive from a male donor in good health. Some clones in this sample may be carry-over from other donors' samples. Each CDR3 is given with its conserved first and last residue. Fields, in order: CDR3 length, J gene, V gene, D gene, clone size, CDR3 DNA, CDR3 protein. A D gene is named only where the DNA matches it firmly. Clone size, where shown, is once, few, many, or a class for clones that have expanded.

12	TRBJ2-7	TRBV25-1	.	many	TGTGCCAGCAGTGGACAGATCTACGAGCAGTACTTC	CASSGQIYEQYF
11	TRBJ1-2	TRBV5-1	.	few	TGCGCCAGCAGCTTCAACAATGGCTACACCTTC	CASSFNNGYTF
16	TRBJ1-5	TRBV7-9	TRBD1	few	TGTGCCAGCAGCCGGGGACAGGAGGGGATCGGGCAGCCCCAGCATTTT	CASSRGQEGIGQPQHF
17	TRBJ1-6	TRBV5-1	TRBD1	few	TGCGCCAGCAGCTTGGAGAAGGGACAGGGGCCTCGTTCACCCCTCCACTTT	CASSLEKGQGPRSPLHF
14	TRBJ2-7	TRBV20-1	.	many	TGCAGTGCTAGAGAGTTGGACACGAACTACGAGCAGTACTTC	CSARELDTNYEQYF
15	TRBJ2-1	TRBV20-1	TRBD2	.	TGCAGTGCTAGAGACCTTCATGGACTAGCCAATGAGCAGTTCTTC	CSARDLHGLANEQFF
16	TRBJ2-6	TRBV7-2	.	many	TGTGCCAGCAGCTTACAATTAACCTCTGGGGCCAACGTCCTGACTTTC	CASSLQLTSGANVLTF
17	TRBJ1-1	TRBV7-8	.	.	TGTGCCAGCAGCCCCGGCCTAGGCCAGACTCTGAACACTGAAGCTTTCTTT	CASSPGLGQTLNTEAFF
13	TRBJ1-6	TRBV7-9	.	.	TGTGCCAGCAGCCCGGACGGTAATTCACCCCTCCACTTT	CASSPDGNSPLHF
13	TRBJ2-4	TRBV6-2/TRBV6-3	.	many	TGTGCCAGCAGTTACAGGGAGATGGACATTCAGTACTTC	CASSYREMDIQYF
13	TRBJ1-5	TRBV19	.	many	TGTGCCAGTAGGAAGAGGGGCGATCAGCCCCAGCATTTT	CASRKRGDQPQHF
13	TRBJ1-1	TRBV12-3/TRBV12-4	.	few	TGTGCCAGCAGGGAAGGCAGGGCTGATCGGGCTTTCTTT	CASREGRADRAFF
14	TRBJ2-7	TRBV5-1	.	few	TGCGCCAGCAGCTTGGCGGTCGGACCCTACGAGCAGTACTTC	CASSLAVGPYEQYF
17	TRBJ1-2	TRBV4-3	.	few	TGCGCCAGCAGCCAAGATATTATAACGGCCCTGGGGAACGGCTACACCTTC	CASSQDIITALGNGYTF
13	TRBJ2-3	TRBV9	.	few	TGTGCCAGCAGCGTAGCCCATACAGATACGCAGTATTTT	CASSVAHTDTQYF
13	TRBJ1-4	TRBV9	TRBD1	few	TGTGCCAGCTCCCCGGACAGGGGTGAAAAACTGTTTTTT	CASSPDRGEKLFF
14	TRBJ2-1	TRBV19	.	many	TGTGCCAGTAGGCCGACAGGACCCTACAATGAGCAGTTCTTC	CASRPTGPYNEQFF
13	TRBJ2-5	TRBV10-3	.	few	TGTGCCATCAGTGAGACAGCACAAGAGACCCAGTACTTC	CAISETAQETQYF
16	TRBJ1-2	TRBV4-1	TRBD1	many	TGCGCCAGCAGCCAAGATAGTGGTGGACAGGGGTCTGGCTACACCTTC	CASSQDSGGQGSGYTF
14	TRBJ2-3	TRBV12-3/TRBV12-4	.	.	TGTGCCAGCAGTTGGACGGCTAGCACAGATACGCAGTATTTT	CASSWTASTDTQYF
16	TRBJ2-1	TRBV20-1	.	few	TGCAGTGCTAGAGGAGGGCAGGCGAGCTCCTACAATGAGCAGTTCTTC	CSARGGQASSYNEQFF
14	TRBJ1-1	TRBV27	TRBD1	many	TGTGCCAGCAGGGTTACAGGGGCAAGCACTGAAGCTTTCTTT	CASRVTGASTEAFF
16	TRBJ2-1	TRBV2	.	few	TGTGCCAGCCCAGCAGGGAGGCCGAAGGGTTACAATGAGCAGTTCTTC	CASPAGRPKGYNEQFF
13	TRBJ1-2	TRBV20-1	TRBD1	few	TGCAGTGTCATGACAGGGGGCAACTATGGCTACACCTTC	CSVMTGGNYGYTF
13	TRBJ1-2	TRBV18	TRBD1	few	TGTGCCAGCTCACCAAGGACAGGCTATGGCTACACCTTC	CASSPRTGYGYTF
13	TRBJ2-1	TRBV29-1	TRBD2	many	TGCAGCGTTGCCAGCGGGAGTATAGATGAGCAGTTCTTC	CSVASGSIDEQFF
16	TRBJ2-1	TRBV5-1	TRBD2	few	TGCGCCAGCAGCCTAACTCCGGGACTAGCGACTAATGAGCAGTTCTTC	CASSLTPGLATNEQFF
15	TRBJ2-1	TRBV5-4	TRBD2	few	TGTGCCAGCAGCTTGGACGGGAGGGCCGGTAATGAGCAGTTCTTC	CASSLDGRAGNEQFF
13	TRBJ1-1	TRBV5-6	.	few	TGTGCCAGCAGCTTGCCCCTGAACACTGAAGCTTTCTTT	CASSLPLNTEAFF
15	TRBJ1-5	TRBV4-1	TRBD1	many	TGCGCCAGCAGCCATGGACAGGGTGGAGGTCAGCCCCAGCATTTT	CASSHGQGGGQPQHF
16	TRBJ2-6	TRBV5-1	.	many	TGCGCCAGCAGCTTGGAACCAGCTCTGGGGTCCAACGTCCTGACTTTC	CASSLEPALGSNVLTF
12	TRBJ2-7	TRBV5-1	.	few	TGCGCCAGCGGTAGGGAAACCTACGAGCAGTACTTC	CASGRETYEQYF
18	TRBJ2-1	TRBV7-2	.	few	TGTGCCAGCAGCTTACGAGGTCAGCTCCTAAGCTCCTACAATGAGCAGTTCTTC	CASSLRGQLLSSYNEQFF
13	TRBJ1-5	TRBV29-1	.	many	TGCAGCGTTAAAGGGATCGGCAATCAGCCCCAGCATTTT	CSVKGIGNQPQHF
13	TRBJ1-6	TRBV6-6	.	many	TGTGCCAGCACCTCACCCGGAAATTCACCCCTCCACTTT	CASTSPGNSPLHF
18	TRBJ2-1	TRBV4-1	TRBD2	many	TGCGCCAGCAGACAAGACAAAAGCGGGAGGGCCCATTTCGATGAGCAGTTCTTC	CASRQDKSGRAHFDEQFF
16	TRBJ2-1	TRBV7-6	.	many	TGTGCCAGCAGCTCTCCTGAGGGGGGGCAGGGTAATGAGCAGTTCTTC	CASSSPEGGQGNEQFF
13	TRBJ1-1	TRBV5-1	TRBD1	.	TGCGCCAGCAGCATTCGACAGGGTGATGAAGCTTTCTTT	CASSIRQGDEAFF
16	TRBJ2-3	TRBV12-3/TRBV12-4	TRBD2	many	TGTGCCAGCAGTTCGGGACTAGCGGGGGGCACAGATACGCAGTATTTT	CASSSGLAGGTDTQYF
12	TRBJ2-5	TRBV2	.	.	TGTGCCAGCAGATCAGGACAAGAGACCCAGTACTTC	CASRSGQETQYF
16	TRBJ2-7	TRBV5-6	.	.	TGTGCCAGCAGCCGTATGACAGGCTTAATGGCCTACGAGCAGTACTTC	CASSRMTGLMAYEQYF
16	TRBJ2-4	TRBV6-6	.	few	TGTGCCAGCAGTTACTCGTGGGGGGACAGCAAAAACATTCAGTACTTC	CASSYSWGDSKNIQYF
14	TRBJ2-1	TRBV29-1	.	few	TGCAGCAACCAAGCGGCCTCAACCTACAATGAGCAGTTCTTC	CSNQAASTYNEQFF
13	TRBJ1-6	TRBV6-5	.	many	TGTGCCAGCAGTTACAGCGCCGGGTCACCCCTCCACTTT	CASSYSAGSPLHF
15	TRBJ1-2	TRBV6-2/TRBV6-3	.	.	TGTGCCAGCAGTCCCCGAGGGCAGACAATCGATGGCTACACCTTC	CASSPRGQTIDGYTF
15	TRBJ2-7	TRBV6-5	TRBD2	few	TGTGCCAGCAGTCCGCGGGGAGCGGGAGGGTCCGAGCAGTACTTC	CASSPRGAGGSEQYF
11	TRBJ1-4	TRBV7-9	.	few	TGTGCCAGCAGATTCCAAGAAAAACTGTTTTTT	CASRFQEKLFF
14	TRBJ1-1	TRBV27	.	many	TGTGCCAGCAGCCTCCGGGCTCTGAACACTGAAGCTTTCTTT	CASSLRALNTEAFF
14	TRBJ2-3	TRBV7-2	TRBD2	.	TGTGCCAGCAGCGGGACTAGCGTGGGAGATACGCAGTATTTT	CASSGTSVGDTQYF
15	TRBJ1-1	TRBV12-3/TRBV12-4	TRBD1	.	TGTGCCAGCAGTTCGGGACAGGGGAGAACCACTGAAGCTTTCTTT	CASSSGQGRTTEAFF
15	TRBJ2-2	TRBV7-2	TRBD2	.	TGTGCCAGCAGCAAGAGCGGGGGTGACACCGGGGAGCTGTTTTTT	CASSKSGGDTGELFF
13	TRBJ2-5	TRBV12-3/TRBV12-4	.	few	TGTGCCAGCAGTCTTTCGACGCCATGGACCCAGTACTTC	CASSLSTPWTQYF
15	TRBJ1-2	TRBV27	.	.	TGTGCCAGCAGTTTATCATCCGGGGGCATCGGTGGCTACACCTTC	CASSLSSGGIGGYTF
15	TRBJ1-5	TRBV6-4	TRBD1	few	TGTGCCAGCACCGGGACAGGGCAGGGCAATCAGCCCCAGCATTTT	CASTGTGQGNQPQHF
13	TRBJ2-7	TRBV20-1	TRBD2	many	TGCAGTGCTCTTAGCGGGAGTACCTACGAGCAGTACTTC	CSALSGSTYEQYF
13	TRBJ2-7	TRBV10-3	.	few	TGTGCCATCAGTGAGACCGGCAGCTACGAGCAGTACTTC	CAISETGSYEQYF